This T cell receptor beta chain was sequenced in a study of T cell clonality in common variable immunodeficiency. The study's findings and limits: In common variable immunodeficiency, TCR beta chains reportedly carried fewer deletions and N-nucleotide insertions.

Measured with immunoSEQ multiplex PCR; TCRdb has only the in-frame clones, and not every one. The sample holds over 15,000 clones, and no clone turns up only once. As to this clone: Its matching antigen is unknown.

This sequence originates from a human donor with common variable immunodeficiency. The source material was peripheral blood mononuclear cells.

The CDR3 loop reads CASGQYGQNYGYTF. The DNA read from the CDR3 is TGTGCCAGTGGCCAGTATGGACAGAACTATGGC. The rearrangement joins TRBV19 to TRBJ1-2; TRBD1 is a possible D gene (6 bases). The CDR3 is cut off 3 residues early in the read; its end comes from the germline J gene. The V gene lost 8 bases and the J gene lost 2 bases, with 15 bases spanning the gap. From germline, CDR1 is LNHDA and CDR2 SQIVND (reference sequence). This CDR3 comprises 14 residues.